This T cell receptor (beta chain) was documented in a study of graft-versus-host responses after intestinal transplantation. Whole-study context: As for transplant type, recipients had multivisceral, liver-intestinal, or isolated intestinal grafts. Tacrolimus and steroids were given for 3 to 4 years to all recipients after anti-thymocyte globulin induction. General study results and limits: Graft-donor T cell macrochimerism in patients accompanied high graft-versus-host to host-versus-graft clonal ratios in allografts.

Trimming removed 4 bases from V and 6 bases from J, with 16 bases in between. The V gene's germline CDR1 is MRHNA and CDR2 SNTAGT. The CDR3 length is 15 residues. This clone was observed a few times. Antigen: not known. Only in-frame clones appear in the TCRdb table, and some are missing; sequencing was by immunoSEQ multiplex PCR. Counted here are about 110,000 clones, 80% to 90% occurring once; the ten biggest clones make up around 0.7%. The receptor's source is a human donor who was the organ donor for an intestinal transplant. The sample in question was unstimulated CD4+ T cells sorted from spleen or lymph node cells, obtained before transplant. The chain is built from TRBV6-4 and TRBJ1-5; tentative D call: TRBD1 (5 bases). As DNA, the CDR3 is TGTGCCAGCAGTGCTCTCAGGGTGGCTTGTCAGCCCCAGCATTTT. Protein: CASSALRVACQPQHF.